The rows below give T cell receptor beta chains drawn from one sample of a study of cytomegalovirus exposure and HLA in healthy donors. Profiled with immunoSEQ multiplex PCR; TCRdb holds only in-frame clones, not every one. This sample carries some 190,000 clones, 70% to 85% of them seen once, and the ten largest clones take 3.4%. Sequences were obtained from PBMCs. These receptor sequences come from a man in his forties or fifties in good health and CMV-seropositive. CDR3s include the opening cysteine and the closing phenylalanine or tryptophan. The D gene is left open where the match is weak. Not every row has a clone size; where given, it reads once, few, many or a size class.

j_call	clone_size	v_call	d_call	cdr3_length	cdr3_aa	cdr3_nt
TRBJ2-7	once	TRBV19	TRBD1	13	CASSGQGADEQYF	TGTGCCAGTAGCGGCCAGGGGGCCGACGAGCAGTACTTC
TRBJ2-2	.	TRBV9	TRBD2	16	CASSTSTSGGRGELFF	TGTGCCAGCAGCACCAGCACTAGCGGGGGCCGCGGGGAGCTGTTTTTT
TRBJ2-7	.	TRBV2	TRBD1	14	CASEGGGQSYEQYF	TGTGCCAGCGAAGGTGGGGGACAGTCCTACGAGCAGTACTTC
TRBJ2-5	once	TRBV15	.	14	CATSRERRGETQYF	TGTGCCACCAGCAGAGAGCGAAGGGGGGAGACCCAGTACTTC
TRBJ2-1	.	TRBV5-4	TRBD2	17	CASSLGLAGGLIDEQFF	TGTGCCAGCAGCTTGGGGCTAGCGGGGGGGCTAATCGATGAGCAGTTCTTC
TRBJ1-1	.	TRBV7-6	.	16	CASSSGQLGMNTEAFF	TGTGCCAGCAGCTCCGGCCAACTAGGGATGAACACTGAAGCTTTCTTT
TRBJ2-1	few	TRBV7-9	TRBD2	14	CASSLGGGSYEQFF	TGTGCCAGCAGCTTAGGCGGGGGATCCTATGAGCAGTTCTTC
TRBJ2-1	.	TRBV28	.	16	CASSTASAPPYNEQFF	TGTGCCAGCAGTACCGCTAGCGCGCCACCTTACAATGAGCAGTTCTTC
TRBJ2-7	.	TRBV6-1	.	14	CASSEAGARERQYF	TGTGCCAGCAGTGAAGCAGGGGCTCGTGAGCGGCAGTACTTC
TRBJ1-2	.	TRBV7-2	.	14	CASSFQASGGGYTF	TGTGCCAGCAGCTTCCAGGCGTCCGGGGGTGGCTACACCTTC
TRBJ2-1	.	TRBV19	TRBD2	18	CASSMGLAGWVGDNEQFF	TGTGCCAGTAGTATGGGGCTAGCGGGCTGGGTGGGAGACAATGAGCAGTTCTTC
TRBJ2-7	.	TRBV5-6	.	14	CASSQTASSYEQYF	TGTGCCAGCAGCCAGACAGCTAGCTCCTACGAGCAGTACTTC
TRBJ1-1	few	TRBV6-5	TRBD1	13	CASRRTGGTEAFF	TGTGCCAGCAGGAGAACAGGGGGCACTGAAGCTTTCTTT
TRBJ2-1	.	TRBV7-2	.	17	CASSLKKTRAVYNEQFF	TGTGCCAGCAGCCTTAAGAAAACTAGGGCGGTGTACAATGAGCAGTTCTTC
TRBJ2-7	.	TRBV6-5	.	12	CASTSDGGEQYF	TGTGCCAGCACTTCCGACGGGGGAGAGCAGTACTTC
TRBJ2-3	.	TRBV20-1	.	11	CSAAVGDAQYF	TGCAGTGCCGCCGTCGGGGATGCGCAGTATTTT
TRBJ2-5	.	TRBV27	.	15	CASSLSGGPPETQYF	TGTGCCAGCAGTTTATCAGGGGGACCGCCGGAGACCCAGTACTTC
TRBJ2-1	.	TRBV13	TRBD2	13	CASSLRLREGQFF	TGTGCCAGCAGCTTAAGGCTGCGGGAGGGGCAGTTCTTC
TRBJ1-6	.	TRBV19	TRBD1	15	CASSIVGQGYSPLHF	TGTGCCAGTAGTATCGTGGGACAGGGGTATTCACCCCTCCACTTT
TRBJ2-3	.	TRBV15	TRBD2	15	CATSRVAGEGDTQYF	TGTGCCACCAGCAGGGTAGCGGGGGAAGGGGATACGCAGTATTTT
TRBJ1-2	.	TRBV25-1	.	14	CASSESGGSYGYTF	TGTGCCAGCAGTGAATCCGGGGGGAGCTATGGCTACACCTTC
TRBJ1-1	.	TRBV4-2	.	14	CASSRRGPDTEAFF	TGTGCCAGCAGCCGCCGAGGTCCCGACACTGAAGCTTTCTTT
TRBJ2-7	.	TRBV5-6	TRBD2	15	CASSLYGGRAREQYF	TGTGCCAGCAGCTTATACGGCGGGAGGGCTCGGGAGCAGTACTTC
TRBJ1-4	.	TRBV7-2	TRBD1	17	CASSVSPGQGMGEKLFF	TGTGCCAGCAGCGTGAGCCCGGGACAGGGGATGGGGGAAAAACTGTTTTTT
TRBJ2-2	.	TRBV7-9	TRBD1	17	CASSLDAGTGLTGELFF	TGTGCCAGCAGCTTAGACGCCGGGACAGGTCTAACCGGGGAGCTGTTTTTT
TRBJ1-5	.	TRBV7-2	.	14	CASSYDRSNQPQHF	TGTGCCAGCAGCTACGACAGAAGCAATCAGCCCCAGCATTTT
TRBJ2-5	few	TRBV5-4	.	13	CASSLVGSRTQYF	TGTGCCAGCAGCTTGGTCGGGTCAAGGACCCAGTACTTC
TRBJ2-1	.	TRBV11-2	.	15	CASSLGQVNYNEQFF	TGTGCCAGCAGCTTAGGGCAGGTTAACTACAATGAGCAGTTCTTC
TRBJ2-7	.	TRBV7-8	.	15	CASSLRSGSSYEQYF	TGTGCCAGCAGCTTAAGGTCAGGCAGCTCCTACGAGCAGTACTTC
TRBJ2-1	.	TRBV2	.	15	CASSEEGGRRNEQFF	TGTGCCAGCAGTGAAGAGGGGGGGCGAAGGAATGAGCAGTTCTTC
TRBJ2-7	.	TRBV29-1	TRBD2	14	CSVAGVAGAYEQYF	TGCAGCGTGGCCGGGGTAGCGGGGGCTTACGAGCAGTACTTC
TRBJ1-3	.	TRBV2	.	13	CASSDPREYTIYF	TGTGCCAGCAGTGATCCCAGGGAATACACCATATATTTT
TRBJ2-3	.	TRBV28	.	13	CASSLIGGDTQYF	TGTGCCAGCAGTTTGATAGGCGGGGATACGCAGTATTTT
TRBJ2-1	.	TRBV5-1	TRBD2	15	CASSRLAGVNNEQFF	TGCGCCAGCAGCCGGCTAGCGGGAGTAAACAATGAGCAGTTCTTC
TRBJ1-2	.	TRBV6-5	.	15	CASRGEGSGGYGYTF	TGTGCCAGCAGGGGGGAGGGGTCTGGCGGCTATGGCTACACCTTC
TRBJ1-4	.	TRBV27	.	14	CASGDTSTNEKLFF	TGTGCCAGCGGTGACACTTCAACTAATGAAAAACTGTTTTTT
TRBJ1-1	.	TRBV19	.	15	CASRDIGGMNTEAFF	TGTGCCAGTAGGGACATCGGCGGAATGAACACTGAAGCTTTCTTT
TRBJ2-1	few	TRBV4-1	.	15	CASSHTIHSYNEQFF	TGCGCCAGCAGCCATACTATCCACTCCTACAATGAGCAGTTCTTC
TRBJ2-7	.	TRBV9	TRBD2	14	CASSVAGESYEQYF	TGTGCCAGCAGCGTCGCGGGAGAGTCCTACGAGCAGTACTTC
TRBJ2-7	.	TRBV6-5	.	14	CASSYSISGGEQYF	TGTGCCAGCAGTTACTCGATCTCTGGCGGCGAGCAGTACTTC
TRBJ2-1	once	TRBV7-8	.	17	CASSAGTPPSSYNEQFF	TGTGCCAGCAGCGCGGGGACCCCGCCTAGCTCCTACAATGAGCAGTTCTTC
TRBJ1-4	.	TRBV5-4	.	17	CASTRGGAVATNEKLFF	TGTGCCAGCACCCGAGGAGGCGCGGTTGCAACTAATGAAAAACTGTTTTTT
TRBJ2-5	.	TRBV18	.	15	CASSPISGLEETQYF	TGTGCCAGCTCACCCATCTCTGGACTCGAAGAGACCCAGTACTTC
TRBJ1-2	.	TRBV10-1	TRBD1	13	CARLWDSNYGYTF	TGCGCCAGACTTTGGGACAGTAACTATGGCTACACCTTC
TRBJ2-5	once	TRBV5-4	TRBD2	16	CASSRNSGSRSGAQYF	TGTGCCAGCAGCAGAAATAGCGGGAGTCGATCGGGGGCCCAGTACTTC